What follows is one T cell receptor beta chain and its context. The CDR3 is made up of 15 amino acids. In germline, CDR1 is GTSNPN, CDR2 SVGIG (reference sequence). With 0 bases clipped from V and 5 bases from J, the junction kept 6 bases outside the gene matches. Some clones are missing from TCRdb's copy, which holds only in-frame ones; the method was immunoSEQ multiplex PCR. The sample yields some 100,000 clones, about nine tenths seen once. This sample was included in a study of PD-L1 blockade in urothelial cancer. Across the whole study: Patients' atezolizumab regimen, 1,200 mg intravenously every 3 weeks, began in about 2014. Researchers found blood samples held a median of around 140,000 T cells.

The study enrolled patients with locally advanced or metastatic urothelial carcinoma. The sequenced sample was PBMCs, obtained around atezolizumab (anti-PD-L1) treatment. This chain connects TRBV30 to TRBJ1-2, with 10 bases lining up with TRBD1. The clonotype was recovered from a woman aged 80 or over with urothelial cancer. As DNA, the CDR3 is TGTGCCTGGAGTGTTCCGGGACAGGGGAGGTATGGCTACACCTTC. It is translated as CAWSVPGQGRYGYTF.